This T cell receptor (beta chain) was obtained from a study of PD-L1 blockade in urothelial cancer. Study context: About 85% of the roughly 29 patients were men who had bladder-origin urothelial cancer. Counts from blood samples showed a median of roughly 150,000 T cells. General observations from the study: Greater 3-week expansion of tumor-associated blood clones was recorded for durable-benefit patients.

Time point of the sample: peripheral blood 6 weeks after treatment start. TCR analog templates of synthetic origin were spiked into each PCR. Repertoires were generated with immunoSEQ multiplex PCR, while TCRdb's copy carries only in-frame clones and drops some. The profile shows over 25,000 clones, around 80% of them singletons. Comments on this clone: The antigen is unknown.

Germline V gives CDR1 SGHAT, CDR2 FQNNGV. This CDR3 is built from 14 residues. V lost 8 bases, J lost 2 bases, and 15 bases lay in between. The genes are TRBV11-2 and TRBJ2-5; possible D gene TRBD1, 5 bases. The TCR sequence derives from a man between 65 and 79 years old with urothelial cancer. Sequencing was performed on PBMCs, taken around atezolizumab (anti-PD-L1) treatment. The CDR3 protein is CASSQGVAQETQYF. DNA of the CDR3: TGTGCCAGCTCTCAAGGGGTAGCACAAGAGACCCAGTACTTC.